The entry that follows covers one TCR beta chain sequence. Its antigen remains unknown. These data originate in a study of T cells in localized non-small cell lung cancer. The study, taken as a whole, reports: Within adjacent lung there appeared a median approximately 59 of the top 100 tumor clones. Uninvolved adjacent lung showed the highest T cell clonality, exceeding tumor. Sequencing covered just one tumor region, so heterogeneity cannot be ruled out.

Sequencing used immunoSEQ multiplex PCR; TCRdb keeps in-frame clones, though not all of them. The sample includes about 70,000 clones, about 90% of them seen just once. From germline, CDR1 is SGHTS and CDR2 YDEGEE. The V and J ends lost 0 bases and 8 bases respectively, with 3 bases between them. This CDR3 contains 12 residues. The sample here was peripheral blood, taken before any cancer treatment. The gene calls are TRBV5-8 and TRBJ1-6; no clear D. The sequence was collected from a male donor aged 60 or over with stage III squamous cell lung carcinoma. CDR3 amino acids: CASSLVDSPLHF. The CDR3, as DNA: TGTGCCAGCAGCTTGGTAGATTCACCCCTCCACTTT.